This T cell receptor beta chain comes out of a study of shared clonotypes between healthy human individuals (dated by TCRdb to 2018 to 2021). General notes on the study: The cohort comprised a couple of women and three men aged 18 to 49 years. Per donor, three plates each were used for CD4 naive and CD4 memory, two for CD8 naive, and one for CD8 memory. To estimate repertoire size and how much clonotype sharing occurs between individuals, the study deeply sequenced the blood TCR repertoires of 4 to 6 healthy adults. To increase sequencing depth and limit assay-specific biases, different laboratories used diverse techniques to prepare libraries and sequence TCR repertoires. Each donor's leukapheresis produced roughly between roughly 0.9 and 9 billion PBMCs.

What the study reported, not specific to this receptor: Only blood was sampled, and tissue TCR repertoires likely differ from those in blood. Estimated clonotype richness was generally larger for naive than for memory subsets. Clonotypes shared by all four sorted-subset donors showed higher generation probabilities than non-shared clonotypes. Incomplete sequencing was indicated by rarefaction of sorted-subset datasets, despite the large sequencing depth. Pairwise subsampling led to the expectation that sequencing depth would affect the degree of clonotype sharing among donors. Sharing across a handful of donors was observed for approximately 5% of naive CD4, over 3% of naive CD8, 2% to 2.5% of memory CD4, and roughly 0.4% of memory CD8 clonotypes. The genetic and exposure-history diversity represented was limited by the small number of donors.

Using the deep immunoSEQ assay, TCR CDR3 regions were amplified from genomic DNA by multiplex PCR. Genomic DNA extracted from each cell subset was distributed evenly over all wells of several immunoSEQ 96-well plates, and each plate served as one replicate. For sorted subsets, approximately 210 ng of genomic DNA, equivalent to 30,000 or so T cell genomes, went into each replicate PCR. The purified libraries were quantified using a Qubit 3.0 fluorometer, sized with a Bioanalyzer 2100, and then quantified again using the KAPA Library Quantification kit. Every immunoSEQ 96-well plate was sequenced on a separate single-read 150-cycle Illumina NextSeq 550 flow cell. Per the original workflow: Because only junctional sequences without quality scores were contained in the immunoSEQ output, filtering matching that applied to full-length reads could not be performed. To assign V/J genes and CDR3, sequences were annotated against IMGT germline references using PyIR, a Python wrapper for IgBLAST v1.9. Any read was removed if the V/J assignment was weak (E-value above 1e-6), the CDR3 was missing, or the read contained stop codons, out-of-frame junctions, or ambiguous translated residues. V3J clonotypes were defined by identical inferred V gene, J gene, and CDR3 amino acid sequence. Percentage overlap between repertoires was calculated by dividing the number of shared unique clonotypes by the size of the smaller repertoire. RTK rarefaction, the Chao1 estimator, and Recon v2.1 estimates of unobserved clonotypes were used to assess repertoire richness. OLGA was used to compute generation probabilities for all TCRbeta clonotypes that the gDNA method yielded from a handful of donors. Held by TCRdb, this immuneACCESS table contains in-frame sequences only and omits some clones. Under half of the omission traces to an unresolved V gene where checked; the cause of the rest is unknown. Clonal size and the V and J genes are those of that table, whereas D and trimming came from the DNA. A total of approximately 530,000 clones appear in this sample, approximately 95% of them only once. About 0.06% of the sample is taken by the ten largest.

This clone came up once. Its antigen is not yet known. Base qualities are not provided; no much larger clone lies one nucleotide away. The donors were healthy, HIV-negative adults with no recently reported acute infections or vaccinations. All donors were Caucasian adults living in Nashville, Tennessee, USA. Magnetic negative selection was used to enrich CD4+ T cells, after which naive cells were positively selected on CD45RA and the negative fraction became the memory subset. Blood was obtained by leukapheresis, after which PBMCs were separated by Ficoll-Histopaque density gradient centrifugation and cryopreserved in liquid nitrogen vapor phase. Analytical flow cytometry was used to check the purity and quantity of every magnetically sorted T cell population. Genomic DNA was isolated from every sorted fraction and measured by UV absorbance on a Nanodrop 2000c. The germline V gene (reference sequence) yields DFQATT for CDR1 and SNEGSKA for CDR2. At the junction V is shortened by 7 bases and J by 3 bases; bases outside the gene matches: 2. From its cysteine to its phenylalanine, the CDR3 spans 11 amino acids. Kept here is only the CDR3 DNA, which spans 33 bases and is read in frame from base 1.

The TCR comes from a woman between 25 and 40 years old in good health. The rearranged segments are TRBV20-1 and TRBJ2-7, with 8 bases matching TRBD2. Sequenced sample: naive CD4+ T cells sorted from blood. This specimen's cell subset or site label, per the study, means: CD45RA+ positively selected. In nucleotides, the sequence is TGCAGTGGTCTAGCGGGCTACGAGCAGTACTTC. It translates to CSGLAGYEQYF.